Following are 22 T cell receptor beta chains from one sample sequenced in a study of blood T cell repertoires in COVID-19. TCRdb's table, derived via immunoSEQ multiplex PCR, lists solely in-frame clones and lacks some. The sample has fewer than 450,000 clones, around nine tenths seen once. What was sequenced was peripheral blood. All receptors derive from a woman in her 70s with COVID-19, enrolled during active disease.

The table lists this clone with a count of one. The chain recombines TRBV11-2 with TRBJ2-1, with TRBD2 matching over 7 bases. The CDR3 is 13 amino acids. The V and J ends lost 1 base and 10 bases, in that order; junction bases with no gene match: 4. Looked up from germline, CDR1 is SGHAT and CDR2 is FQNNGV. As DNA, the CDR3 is TGTGCCAGCAGCTTAGGACTACTAGCGGAGCAGTTCTTC. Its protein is CASSLGLLAEQFF. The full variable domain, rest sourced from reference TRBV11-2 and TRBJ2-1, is EAGVAQSPRYKIIEKRQSVAFWCNPISGHATLYWYQQILGQGPKLLIQFQNNGVVDDSQLPKDRFSAERLKGVDSTLKIQPAKLEDSAVYLCASSLGLLAEQFFGPGTRLTVL.

The CDR3 DNA reads TGTGCCTGGAGTGGAACAGGGCGCGAGCAGTACTTC. This sequence encodes CAWSGTGREQYF. This rearrangement joins TRBV30 to TRBJ2-7; D might be TRBD1 (6 bases). V was cut by 1 base and J by 6 bases, with 10 bases left in between. This CDR3 comprises 12 residues. Germline CDR1 reads GTSNPN; CDR2 reads SVGIG (reference sequence).

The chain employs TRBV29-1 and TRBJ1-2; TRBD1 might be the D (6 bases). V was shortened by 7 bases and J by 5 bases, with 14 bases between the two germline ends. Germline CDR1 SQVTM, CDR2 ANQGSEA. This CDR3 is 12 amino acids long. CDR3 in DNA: TGCAGCGCCGGGGAGGGGGTATATGGCTACACCTTC. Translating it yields CSAGEGVYGYTF.

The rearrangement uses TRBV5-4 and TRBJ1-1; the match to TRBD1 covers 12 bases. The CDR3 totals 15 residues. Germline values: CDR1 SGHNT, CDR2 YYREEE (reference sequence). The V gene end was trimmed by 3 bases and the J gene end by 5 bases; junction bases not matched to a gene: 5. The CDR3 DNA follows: TGTGCCAGCAGCTGGGACAGGGGGCCGGGGACTGAAGCTTTCTTT. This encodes CASSWDRGPGTEAFF.

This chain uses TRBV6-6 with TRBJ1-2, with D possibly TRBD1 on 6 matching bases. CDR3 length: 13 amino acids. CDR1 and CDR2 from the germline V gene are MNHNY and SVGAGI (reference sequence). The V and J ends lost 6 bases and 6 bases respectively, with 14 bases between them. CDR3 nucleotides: TGTGCCAGCAGCCTGCGGGGGGGGCATGGCTACACCTTC. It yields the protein CASSLRGGHGYTF.

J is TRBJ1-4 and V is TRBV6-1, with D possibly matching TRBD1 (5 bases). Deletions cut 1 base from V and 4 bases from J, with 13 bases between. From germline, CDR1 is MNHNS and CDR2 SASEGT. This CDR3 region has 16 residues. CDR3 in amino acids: CASSEGGGRGNEKLFF. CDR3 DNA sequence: TGTGCCAGCAGTGAAGGAGGAGGGAGGGGTAATGAAAAACTGTTTTTT.

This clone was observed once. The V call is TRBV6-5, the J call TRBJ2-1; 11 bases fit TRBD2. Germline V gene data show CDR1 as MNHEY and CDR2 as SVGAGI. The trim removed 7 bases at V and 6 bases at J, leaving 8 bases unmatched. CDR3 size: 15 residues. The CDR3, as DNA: TGTGCCAGCAAGTTCGTAGCGGGGGGGCCCAATGAGCAGTTCTTC. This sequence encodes CASKFVAGGPNEQFF.

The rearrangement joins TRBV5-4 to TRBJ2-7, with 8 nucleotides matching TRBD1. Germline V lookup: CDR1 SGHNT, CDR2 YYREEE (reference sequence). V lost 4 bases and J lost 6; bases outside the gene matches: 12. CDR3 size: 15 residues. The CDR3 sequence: CASSQPDRGVFEQYF. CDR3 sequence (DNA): TGTGCCAGCAGCCAACCCGACAGGGGCGTCTTCGAGCAGTACTTC. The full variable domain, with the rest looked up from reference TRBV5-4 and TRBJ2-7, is ETGVTQSPTHLIKTRGQQVTLRCSSQSGHNTVSWYQQALGQGPQFIFQYYREEENGRGNFPPRFSGLQFPNYSSELNVNALELDDSALYLCASSQPDRGVFEQYFGPGTRLTVT.

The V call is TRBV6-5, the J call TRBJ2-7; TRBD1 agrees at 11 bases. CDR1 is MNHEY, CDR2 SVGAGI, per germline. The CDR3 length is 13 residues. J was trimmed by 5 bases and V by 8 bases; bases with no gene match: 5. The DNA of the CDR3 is TGTGCCAGCGGGACAGGGGGAGGCGACGAGCAGTACTTC. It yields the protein CASGTGGGDEQYF.

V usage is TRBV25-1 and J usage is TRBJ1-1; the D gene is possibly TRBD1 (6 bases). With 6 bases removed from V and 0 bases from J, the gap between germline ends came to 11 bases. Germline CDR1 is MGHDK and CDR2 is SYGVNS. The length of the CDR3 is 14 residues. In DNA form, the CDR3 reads TGTGCCAGCAGGATCAGGGGACTGAACACTGAAGCTTTCTTT. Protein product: CASRIRGLNTEAFF.

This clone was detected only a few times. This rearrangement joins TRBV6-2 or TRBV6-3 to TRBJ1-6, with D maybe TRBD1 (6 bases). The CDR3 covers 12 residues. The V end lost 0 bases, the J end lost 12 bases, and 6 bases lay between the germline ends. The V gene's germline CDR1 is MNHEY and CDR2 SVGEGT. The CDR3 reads CASSYSQGPLHF. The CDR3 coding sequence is TGTGCCAGCAGTTACTCACAGGGACCCCTCCACTTT.

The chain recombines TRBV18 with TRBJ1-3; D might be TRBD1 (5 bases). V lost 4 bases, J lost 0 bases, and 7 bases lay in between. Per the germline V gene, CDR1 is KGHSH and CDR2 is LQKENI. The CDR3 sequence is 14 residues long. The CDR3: CASSQGLSGNTIYF. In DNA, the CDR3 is TGTGCCAGCTCACAGGGACTCTCTGGAAACACCATATATTTT.

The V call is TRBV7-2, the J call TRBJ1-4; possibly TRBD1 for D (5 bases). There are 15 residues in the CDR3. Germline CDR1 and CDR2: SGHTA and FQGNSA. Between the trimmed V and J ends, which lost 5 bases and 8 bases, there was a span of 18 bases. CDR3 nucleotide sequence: TGTGCCAGCAGCGGGGTAGTCAGGGAAGGCGAAAAACTGTTTTTT. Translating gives CASSGVVREGEKLFF.

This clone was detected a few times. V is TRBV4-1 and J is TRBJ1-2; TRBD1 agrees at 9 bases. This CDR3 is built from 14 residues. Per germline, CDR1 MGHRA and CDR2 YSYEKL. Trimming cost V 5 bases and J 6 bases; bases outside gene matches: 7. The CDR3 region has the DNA TGCGCCAGCAGCAAGGGGACAGGGTATGATGGCTACACCTTC. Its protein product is CASSKGTGYDGYTF.

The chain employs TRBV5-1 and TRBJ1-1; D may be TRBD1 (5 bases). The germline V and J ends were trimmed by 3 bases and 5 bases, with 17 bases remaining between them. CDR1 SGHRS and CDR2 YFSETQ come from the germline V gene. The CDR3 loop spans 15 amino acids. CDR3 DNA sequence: TGCGCCAGCAGCTCGGGGACGGCCGCGGGGACTGAAGCTTTCTTT. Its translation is CASSSGTAAGTEAFF.

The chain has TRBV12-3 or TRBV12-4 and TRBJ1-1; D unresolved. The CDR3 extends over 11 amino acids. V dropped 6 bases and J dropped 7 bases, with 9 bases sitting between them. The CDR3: CASSFGLEAFF. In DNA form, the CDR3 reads TGTGCCAGCAGCTTTGGCCTTGAAGCTTTCTTT.

The CDR3 region is CASSSWTGTYEQYF. As DNA, the CDR3 is TGCGCCAGCAGCTCCTGGACAGGGACCTACGAGCAGTACTTC. The genes are TRBV4-1 and TRBJ2-7, with TRBD1 matching 8 bases. CDR1 is MGHRA, CDR2 YSYEKL, per germline. The V segment lost 5 bases and the J segment 2 bases; nucleotides outside the gene matches: 5. This CDR3 has 14 amino acids.

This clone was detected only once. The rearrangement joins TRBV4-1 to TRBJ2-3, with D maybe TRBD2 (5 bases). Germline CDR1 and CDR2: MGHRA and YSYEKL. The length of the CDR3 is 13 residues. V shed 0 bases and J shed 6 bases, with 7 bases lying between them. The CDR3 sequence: CASSQEPGDTQYF. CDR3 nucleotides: TGCGCCAGCAGCCAAGAGCCGGGGGATACGCAGTATTTT.

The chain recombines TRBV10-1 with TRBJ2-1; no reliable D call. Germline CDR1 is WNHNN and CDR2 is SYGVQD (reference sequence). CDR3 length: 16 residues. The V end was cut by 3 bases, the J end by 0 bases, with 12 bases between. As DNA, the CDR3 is TGCGCCAGCAGTGAAAGGTGGCACAGCTCCTACAATGAGCAGTTCTTC. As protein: CASSERWHSSYNEQFF.

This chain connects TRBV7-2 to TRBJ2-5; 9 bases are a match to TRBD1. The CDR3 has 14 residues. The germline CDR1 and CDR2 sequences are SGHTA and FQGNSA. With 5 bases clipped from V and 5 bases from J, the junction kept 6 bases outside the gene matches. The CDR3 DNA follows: TGTGCCAGCAGCCAAATCGACAGGGGGGAGACCCAGTACTTC. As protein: CASSQIDRGETQYF.

The CDR3: CASSLAGGNQPQHF. For the CDR3, the DNA is TGTGCCAGCAGTTTAGCAGGGGGCAATCAGCCCCAGCATTTT. The rearrangement links TRBV27 to TRBJ1-5; a possible D gene is TRBD1 (6 bases). Germline CDR1 is MNHEY and CDR2 is SMNVEV (reference sequence). The CDR3 runs 14 residues. V lost 2 bases and J lost 2, with 7 bases in between.

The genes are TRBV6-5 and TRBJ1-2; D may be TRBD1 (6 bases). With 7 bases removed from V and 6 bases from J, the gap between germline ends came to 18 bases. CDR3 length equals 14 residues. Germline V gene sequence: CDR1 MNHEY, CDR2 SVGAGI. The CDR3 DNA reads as TGTGCCAGCAAACGGGACACCTTGTCGCATGGCTACACCTTC. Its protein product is CASKRDTLSHGYTF.